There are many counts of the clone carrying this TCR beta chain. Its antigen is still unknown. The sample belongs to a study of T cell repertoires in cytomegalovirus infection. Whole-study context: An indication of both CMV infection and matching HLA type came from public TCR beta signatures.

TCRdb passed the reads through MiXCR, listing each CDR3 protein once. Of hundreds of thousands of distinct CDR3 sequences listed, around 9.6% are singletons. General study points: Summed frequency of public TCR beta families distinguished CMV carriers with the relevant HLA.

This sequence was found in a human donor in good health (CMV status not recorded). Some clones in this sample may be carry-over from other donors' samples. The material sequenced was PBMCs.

The CDR3 sequence is CASSLAQNNEQFF. The CDR3, as DNA: TGTGCCAGCAGTCTAGCACAGAACAATGAGCAGTTCTTC. The V and J genes are TRBV6-5 and TRBJ2-1; a possible D gene is TRBD2 (5 bases). The CDR3 sequence is 13 residues long. The germline V gene encodes CDR1 MNHEY and CDR2 SVGAGI. The V gene lost 5 bases and the J gene lost 5 bases, with 10 bases spanning the gap.